These 27 T cell receptor beta chains were sequenced from one sample in a study of identical twins. MiXCR, applied by TCRdb to the 5' RACE reads, yields one record per CDR3 protein. The table records 500,000 or so distinct CDR3 sequences, 20% to 25% of them present only once. This same sample was also part of a study on T cells expressing NK-cell markers.

Sequencing used CD4+ T cells sorted from blood. All receptors come from a woman between 18 and 29 years old in good health.

This clonotype was counted only a few times. The chain combines TRBV7-8 with TRBJ2-7, with D perhaps given as TRBD1 or TRBD2 (5 bases each). The CDR3 has 14 amino acids. Deletions cut 5 bases from V and 3 bases from J, with 14 bases between. Germline V gene lookup returns CDR1 SGHVS and CDR2 FQNEAQ. The CDR3 DNA sequence: TGTGCCAGCAGCCCCGGGGCGGATTTCTACGAGCAGTACTTC. Translation gives CASSPGADFYEQYF. The full variable domain, its missing parts supplied by reference TRBV7-8 and TRBJ2-7, is GAGVSQSPRYKVAKRGQDVALRCDPISGHVSLFWYQQALGQGPEFLTYFQNEAQLDKSGLPSDRFFAERPEGSVSTLKIQRTQQEDSAVYLCASSPGADFYEQYFGPGTRLTVT.

This clonotype has only a few counts. The chain combines TRBV5-1 with TRBJ1-1, with 7 bases fitting TRBD1. V trimming: 6 bases; J trimming: 3 bases; junction bases outside the gene matches: 14. Germline V gene lookup returns CDR1 SGHRS and CDR2 YFSETQ. The CDR3 runs 16 residues. The DNA of the CDR3 is TGCGCCAGCACCGATTTCCTGGGACAGAGGGACACTGAAGCTTTCTTT. Residues: CASTDFLGQRDTEAFF.

This clonotype came up a few times. The gene calls are TRBV6-1 and TRBJ2-3; a possible D gene is TRBD1 (6 bases). The V end lost 6 bases, the J end lost 4 bases, and 17 bases lay between the germline ends. The CDR3 length is 15 residues. Per the germline V gene, CDR1 is MNHNS and CDR2 is SASEGT. The CDR3 region is CASSHLRGVPDTQYF. DNA for the CDR3: TGTGCCAGCAGCCACCTCAGGGGTGTCCCAGATACGCAGTATTTT.

There are a few counts of this clonotype. The CDR3 region is CASSFLVAEAFF. In DNA form, the CDR3 reads TGTGCCAGCAGTTTCCTAGTTGCTGAAGCTTTCTTT. The chain joins TRBV28 to TRBJ1-1; D ambiguous. V lost 3 bases, J lost 6 bases, and 8 bases lay in between. In germline, CDR1 is MDHEN, CDR2 SYDVKM. This CDR3 is 12 amino acids long. The variable domain in full, with the rest retrieved from reference TRBV28 and TRBJ1-1, is DVKVTQSSRYLVKRTGEKVFLECVQDMDHENMFWYRQDPGLGLRLIYFSYDVKMKEKGDIPEGYSVSREKKERFSLILESASTNQTSMYLCASSFLVAEAFFGQGTRLTVV.

This chain joins TRBV10-2 and TRBJ2-7, with 7 bases fitting TRBD1. The V and J ends lost 2 bases and 0 bases, in that order; junction bases with no gene match: 7. Germline CDR1 reads WSHSY; CDR2 reads SAAADI. CDR3 length equals 16 residues. DNA for the CDR3: TGCGCCAGCAGTGAGCCGGGACAGCCGTACTCCTACGAGCAGTACTTC. The encoded protein is CASSEPGQPYSYEQYF.

Many counts were recorded for this clonotype. V gene TRBV7-2 combines with J gene TRBJ2-2; D not certain. CDR3 length: 15 amino acids. Germline CDR1 is SGHTA and CDR2 is FQGNSA. V was pared by 2 bases and J by 5 bases, with 12 bases between. CDR3 DNA: TGTGCCAGCAGCTTACGGGCCCTGGGGACCGGGGAGCTGTTTTTT. Amino acid sequence: CASSLRALGTGELFF.

This clonotype came up a few times. The CDR3 DNA reads TGTGCCAGCAGTCGGGACAGGGGCAGGGAGCAGTACTTC. Translating gives CASSRDRGREQYF. The chain carries TRBV6-1 and TRBJ2-7; 10 nucleotides align to TRBD1. The trim removed 5 bases at V and 7 bases at J, leaving 5 bases unmatched. Looked up from germline, CDR1 is MNHNS and CDR2 is SASEGT. The CDR3 is 13 amino acids.

V usage is TRBV20-1 and J usage is TRBJ2-1; D ambiguous. Germline V gene sequence: CDR1 DFQATT, CDR2 SNEGSKA (reference sequence). This CDR3 has 14 amino acids. V lost 4 bases and J 0 bases, leaving 10 bases between the germline ends. CDR3 protein: CSATTAVSYNEQFF. The CDR3, as DNA: TGCAGTGCTACGACCGCGGTCTCCTACAATGAGCAGTTCTTC.

This chain's CDR3 is CSATTTQETQYF. As DNA, the CDR3 is TGCAGTGCTACAACTACCCAAGAGACCCAGTACTTC. The chain carries TRBV20-1 and TRBJ2-5; D call uncertain. Per germline, CDR1 DFQATT and CDR2 SNEGSKA (reference sequence). The CDR3 covers 12 residues. Trimming pared 4 bases from V and 1 base from J, leaving 7 bases between.

This chain uses TRBV12-3 or TRBV12-4 with TRBJ2-7; D is undetermined. V was pared by 4 bases and J by 4 bases, with 11 bases between. This CDR3 region has 13 residues. CDR3 amino acids: CASSYGVQYEQYF. Here the CDR3 DNA reads TGTGCCAGCAGTTATGGGGTGCAGTACGAGCAGTACTTC.

This clonotype has more than one count but fewer than ten. V and J are TRBV5-1 and TRBJ2-1; tentative D call: TRBD1 (6 bases). V dropped 7 bases and J dropped 0 bases, with 14 bases sitting between them. The germline V gene encodes CDR1 SGHRS and CDR2 YFSETQ. CDR3 size: 15 residues. The CDR3 DNA reads as TGCGCCAGCGGCTGGACAGATAGCTCCTACAATGAGCAGTTCTTC. Protein: CASGWTDSSYNEQFF.

There are a few counts of this clonotype. J is TRBJ1-1 and V is TRBV20-1; D is perhaps TRBD1 (5 bases). In germline, CDR1 is DFQATT, CDR2 SNEGSKA (reference sequence). With 2 bases removed from V and 0 bases from J, the gap between germline ends came to 13 bases. The CDR3 has 15 residues. The CDR3 here is CSARRDGSLNTEAFF. DNA for the CDR3: TGCAGTGCTAGACGGGACGGATCGTTGAACACTGAAGCTTTCTTT.

This clonotype was seen only a few times. This rearrangement joins TRBV15 to TRBJ2-5; D gene unclear. V lost 1 base and J lost 0, with 9 bases in between. This CDR3 contains 15 residues. The germline V gene encodes CDR1 LNHNV and CDR2 YYDKDF (reference sequence). This CDR3 reads CATSRGARYQETQYF. The CDR3 nucleotides read TGTGCCACCAGCAGAGGTGCTCGCTACCAAGAGACCCAGTACTTC.

This chain uses TRBV5-1 with TRBJ1-2, with TRBD1 identical over 7 bases. V was pared by 5 bases and J by 6 bases, with 16 bases of the junction left unmatched. This CDR3 spans 16 amino acids. Germline lookup yields CDR1 SGHRS and CDR2 YFSETQ. CDR3 loop: CASRPTLGQSVDGYTF. CDR3 sequence (DNA): TGCGCCAGCAGACCTACCTTGGGACAGTCGGTCGATGGCTACACCTTC. The full variable domain, completed using reference TRBV5-1 and TRBJ1-2, is KAGVTQTPRYLIKTRGQQVTLSCSPISGHRSVSWYQQTPGQGLQFLFEYFSETQRNKGNFPGRFSGRQFSNSRSEMNVSTLELGDSALYLCASRPTLGQSVDGYTFGSGTRLTVV.

This clonotype was recorded many times. The genes are TRBV29-1 and TRBJ2-3, with D uncertain. The germline CDR1 and CDR2 sequences are SQVTM and ANQGSEA. This CDR3 has 12 amino acids. Trimming shortened V by 6 bases and J by 6 bases, and 13 bases separated the two germline ends. The CDR3: CSVLGAADTQYF. The DNA of the CDR3 is TGCAGCGTGCTTGGTGCGGCGGATACGCAGTATTTT.

This chain uses TRBV6-6 with TRBJ2-1; D unclear. V lost 2 bases and J 8 bases, leaving 7 bases between the germline ends. CDR3 length: 12 amino acids. In germline, CDR1 is MNHNY, CDR2 SVGAGI (reference sequence). CDR3 region: CASSYGLDEQFF. Written as DNA, the CDR3 is TGTGCCAGCAGTTACGGTTTAGATGAGCAGTTCTTC.

The sample holds many counts of this clonotype. The chain recombines TRBV12-3 or TRBV12-4 with TRBJ2-2, with D maybe TRBD2 (5 bases). V dropped 6 bases and J dropped 1 base, with 12 bases sitting between them. The CDR3 loop spans 15 amino acids. CDR3 coding DNA: TGTGCCAGCAGGGGAGACGGGGAGAACACCGGGGAGCTGTTTTTT. Amino acid sequence: CASRGDGENTGELFF.

The sample holds a few counts of this clonotype. The chain uses TRBV5-6 and TRBJ2-7; 11 bases fit TRBD2. The CDR3 extends over 16 amino acids. Unmatched junction bases numbered 12, after V lost 5 bases and J lost 5 bases. Germline V gene data show CDR1 as SGHDT and CDR2 as YYEEEE. The CDR3 sequence: CASSTLLAGDAHEQYF. The CDR3 DNA reads TGTGCCAGCAGTACACTACTAGCGGGAGATGCTCACGAGCAGTACTTC.

This clonotype has more than one count but fewer than ten. This sequence joins TRBV6-2 or TRBV6-3 and TRBJ2-1; TRBD2 aligns across 7 bases. Germline V gene sequence: CDR1 MNHEY, CDR2 SVGEGT. After removal of 3 bases from V and 3 bases from J, the junction contained 5 bases not matched to a gene. This CDR3 has 15 amino acids. The chain's CDR3 is CASSYRPSGYNEQFF. CDR3 DNA: TGTGCCAGCAGTTATAGGCCTAGCGGCTACAATGAGCAGTTCTTC.

This clonotype was seen only once. The V and J genes are TRBV11-2 and TRBJ2-3; D assignment may be TRBD1 or TRBD2 (5 bases each). Trimming took off 10 bases at V and 3 bases at J, with 20 bases between the two ends. Germline-derived CDR1 and CDR2 are SGHAT and FQNNGV. There are 15 residues in the CDR3. The CDR3 coding sequence is TGTGCCACCGACTCTGGGGGACGGAGAACAGATACGCAGTATTTT. It translates to CATDSGGRRTDTQYF.

This clonotype was counted many times. J is TRBJ2-7 and V is TRBV29-1; D may be TRBD1 (6 bases). The CDR3 consists of 12 residues. V was pared by 7 bases and J by 6 bases, with 16 bases between. The germline V gene has CDR1 SQVTM and CDR2 ANQGSEA. For the CDR3, the DNA is TGCAGCGCGACCGGGACACTTAGCGAGCAGTACTTC. Protein product: CSATGTLSEQYF.

This clonotype was detected a few times. This rearrangement joins TRBV5-5 to TRBJ2-3; weak D call: TRBD1 (5 bases). This CDR3 is built from 15 residues. The V end was cut by 2 bases, the J end by 3 bases, with 13 bases between. CDR1 and CDR2 from the germline V gene are SGHKS and YYEKEE (reference sequence). This CDR3 is CASSLKGFQTDTQYF. The CDR3 DNA reads TGTGCCAGCAGCTTAAAGGGGTTTCAGACAGATACGCAGTATTTT.

Concerning this clonotype: Germline is not matched at one junction end, which may reflect a read error. The CDR3 sequence: CASSLAGQWETQYF. CDR3 bases: TGTGCTAGCAGCTTAGCGGGACAGTGGGAGACCCAGTACTTC. The chain recombines TRBV7-7 with TRBJ2-5; tentatively, D is TRBD2 (8 bases). This CDR3 comprises 14 residues. Looked up from germline, CDR1 is SSHAT and CDR2 is FNYEAQ (reference sequence).

The chain is built from TRBV12-3 or TRBV12-4 and TRBJ1-6; D is possibly TRBD1 (5 bases). The CDR3 covers 13 residues. V shed 0 bases and J shed 14 bases, with 11 bases lying between them. In nucleotides, the CDR3 is TGTGCCAGCAGTTTAGCCTCTTGGGGGGCCCTCCACTTT. Translating it yields CASSLASWGALHF.

The chain couples TRBV12-3 or TRBV12-4 to TRBJ1-6; D is possibly TRBD1 (5 bases). This CDR3 region has 15 residues. V was clipped by 3 bases and J by 6 bases, with 12 bases between them. CDR3: CASSFSDGANSPLHF. The DNA for the CDR3 is TGTGCCAGCAGTTTCTCGGACGGGGCTAATTCACCCCTCCACTTT.

V and J are TRBV12-3 or TRBV12-4 and TRBJ2-1, with 11 nucleotides matching TRBD2. The CDR3 is 18 residues long. The V gene end was trimmed by 2 bases and the J gene end by 2 bases; junction bases not matched to a gene: 8. The chain's CDR3 is CASSLRGASGRTYNEQFF. The DNA of the CDR3 is TGTGCCAGCAGTTTACGGGGGGCTAGCGGGAGGACCTACAATGAGCAGTTCTTC.

This chain uses TRBV9 with TRBJ2-2; no reliable D call. V lost 0 bases to trimming and J lost 1 base, with 10 bases between them. The length of the CDR3 is 16 residues. CDR1 and CDR2 (germline): SGDLS, YYNGEE. The CDR3 sequence: CASSVDEGKNTGELFF. CDR3 DNA sequence: TGTGCCAGCAGCGTAGATGAAGGGAAGAACACCGGGGAGCTGTTTTTT.